This is a list of T cell receptor beta chains from one sample in a study of cytomegalovirus exposure and HLA in healthy donors. Produced via immunoSEQ multiplex PCR; TCRdb's table is partial and in-frame only. The sample records approximately 150,000 clones, less than 85% being singletons. Sequencing was done on a sample of PBMCs. The receptors stem from a man aged 35-49 years in good health and CMV-seronegative. CDR3s include the opening cysteine and the closing phenylalanine or tryptophan. D genes are given only for firm matches. For some rows the clone size is stated as once, few or many, or as a class when expanded; others skip it.

CDR3aa	CDR3nt	d_gene	abundance	v_gene	j_gene
CASSLFPLYEQYF	TGTGCCAGCAGTTTATTCCCACTCTACGAGCAGTACTTC	-	-	TRBV28	TRBJ2-7
CASSLASGSGDNVLTF	TGTGCCAGCAGTTTAGCATCAGGGTCTGGGGACAACGTCCTGACTTTC	-	-	TRBV28	TRBJ2-6
CASSPRDRNTGELFF	TGTGCCAGCAGCCCCCGGGACAGGAACACCGGGGAGCTGTTTTTT	TRBD1	-	TRBV14	TRBJ2-2
CASSSNPPGEQYF	TGTGCCAGCAGCTCTAACCCCCCCGGGGAGCAGTACTTC	-	once	TRBV7-3	TRBJ2-7
CASSQDRVVSPLHF	TGCGCCAGCAGCCAAGACAGGGTAGTTTCACCCCTCCACTTT	-	-	TRBV4-3	TRBJ1-6
CASTDRGLAEAFF	TGTGCCAGCACGGACAGGGGGCTCGCTGAAGCTTTCTTT	TRBD1	-	TRBV28	TRBJ1-1
CASKGTGKGTQYF	TGTGCCAGTAAGGGGACAGGGAAAGGGACCCAGTACTTC	TRBD1	-	TRBV19	TRBJ2-5
CASSSPRTGAYEQYF	TGTGCCAGCAGTTCCCCCCGGACAGGGGCCTACGAGCAGTACTTC	TRBD1	-	TRBV28	TRBJ2-7
CASSPAGGLYGYTF	TGTGCCAGCAGCCCCGCAGGGGGCCTCTATGGCTACACCTTC	TRBD1	-	TRBV11-1	TRBJ1-2
CASSPLTGLFSGELFF	TGTGCCAGCAGCCCCCTGACAGGGCTATTCTCCGGGGAGCTGTTTTTT	TRBD1	-	TRBV7-9	TRBJ2-2
CASSAGTGGGYGYTF	TGTGCCAGCAGTGCCGGGACAGGGGGTGGCTATGGCTACACCTTC	TRBD1	-	TRBV6-1	TRBJ1-2
CASSEGGLASQETQYF	TGTGCCAGCAGTGAAGGTGGGCTAGCGTCACAAGAGACCCAGTACTTC	-	once	TRBV25-1	TRBJ2-5
CASSLALAGGEQYF	TGTGCCAGCAGCTTAGCCCTAGCGGGGGGGGAGCAGTACTTC	TRBD2	-	TRBV7-2	TRBJ2-7
CASGPSYNEQFF	TGTGCCAGCGGCCCATCCTACAATGAGCAGTTCTTC	-	few	TRBV7-3	TRBJ2-1
CASSPPGQGSHEQYF	TGTGCCAGCAGTCCTCCGGGACAGGGGTCCCACGAGCAGTACTTC	TRBD1	-	TRBV28	TRBJ2-7
CATSRDRQANYEQYF	TGTGCCACCAGCAGAGATCGACAGGCAAACTACGAGCAGTACTTC	-	-	TRBV15	TRBJ2-7
CASSELGTSGPRGTYNEQFF	TGCGCCAGCAGTGAGTTAGGGACTAGCGGGCCGCGAGGCACCTACAATGAGCAGTTCTTC	TRBD2	-	TRBV10-2	TRBJ2-1
CASSLRASEGTGELFF	TGCGCCAGCAGCTTGCGGGCTAGCGAGGGGACCGGGGAGCTGTTTTTT	-	-	TRBV5-1	TRBJ2-2
CAWSTGTGVYNSPLHF	TGTGCCTGGAGTACAGGGACAGGGGTCTATAATTCACCCCTCCACTTT	TRBD1	-	TRBV30	TRBJ1-6
CASSTDRGTEAFF	TGTGCCAGCAGTACCGACAGGGGAACTGAAGCTTTCTTT	TRBD1	-	TRBV6-4	TRBJ1-1
CASRGDLNTEAFF	TGTGCCAGCCGGGGGGACCTTAACACTGAAGCTTTCTTT	-	once	TRBV18	TRBJ1-1
CASKWTGSGEQFF	TGTGCCAGCAAGTGGACAGGGTCAGGTGAGCAGTTCTTC	TRBD1	-	TRBV2	TRBJ2-1
CAISGDPKAGTGPYNEQFF	TGTGCCATCAGTGGGGATCCGAAGGCTGGGACAGGGCCGTACAATGAGCAGTTCTTC	TRBD1	-	TRBV10-3	TRBJ2-1
CASSYWGQDGYTF	TGTGCCAGCAGTTATTGGGGACAGGATGGCTACACCTTC	TRBD1	-	TRBV6-1	TRBJ1-2
CASSQSGYNSPLHF	TGTGCCAGCAGCCAATCAGGGTATAATTCACCCCTCCACTTT	-	-	TRBV7-2	TRBJ1-6
CASSGTGDPSYEQYF	TGTGCCAGCAGCGGTACAGGGGACCCGAGCTACGAGCAGTACTTC	TRBD1	-	TRBV5-6	TRBJ2-7
CASSFLPGSETQYF	TGTGCCAGCAGCTTCTTACCGGGGTCGGAGACCCAGTACTTC	-	once	TRBV11-2	TRBJ2-5
CASSLGASGTDEQFF	TGTGCCAGCAGCTTAGGGGCTAGCGGGACCGATGAGCAGTTCTTC	TRBD2	-	TRBV7-9	TRBJ2-1
CASSDRYYNSPLHF	TGTGCCAGCAGCGACAGGTACTATAATTCACCCCTCCACTTT	-	-	TRBV6-1	TRBJ1-6
CASSVGTGGNEQFF	TGCGCCAGCAGCGTAGGGACAGGTGGTAATGAGCAGTTCTTC	TRBD1	-	TRBV5-1	TRBJ2-1
CASSFQGAYQETQYF	TGTGCCAGCAGTTTTCAGGGGGCCTACCAAGAGACCCAGTACTTC	TRBD1	once	TRBV2	TRBJ2-5
CASSIQASGYTGELFF	TGTGCCAGTAGTATTCAGGCTAGCGGGTACACCGGGGAGCTGTTTTTT	TRBD2	few	TRBV19	TRBJ2-2
CASSLNRGTDTQYF	TGCGCCAGCAGCTTGAACAGGGGTACAGATACGCAGTATTTT	TRBD1	-	TRBV5-1	TRBJ2-3
CASSVEGGGGYNEQFF	TGTGCCAGCAGTGTGGAAGGAGGGGGAGGGTACAATGAGCAGTTCTTC	-	-	TRBV6-1	TRBJ2-1
CASTPGQGTYEQYF	TGTGCCAGCACCCCGGGACAGGGCACTTACGAGCAGTACTTC	TRBD1	-	TRBV14	TRBJ2-7
CASSQEEVMTGTDYEQYF	TGCGCCAGCAGCCAAGAAGAGGTAATGACAGGGACAGACTACGAGCAGTACTTC	TRBD1	-	TRBV4-1	TRBJ2-7
CASSSPIGLAGLNYEQYF	TGTGCCAGCAGCTCCCCTATAGGACTAGCGGGATTGAACTACGAGCAGTACTTC	TRBD2	-	TRBV7-8	TRBJ2-7
CSVQETQYF	TGCAGCGTACAGGAGACCCAGTACTTC	-	-	TRBV29-1	TRBJ2-5
CASSFAGSGGTDTQYF	TGTGCCAGCAGCTTCGCGGGTAGCGGGGGCACAGATACGCAGTATTTT	TRBD2	-	TRBV5-4	TRBJ2-3
CASSVSGGAIEQFF	TGTGCCAGCAGCGTTAGCGGGGGGGCGATTGAGCAGTTCTTC	TRBD2	-	TRBV7-2	TRBJ2-1
CASSIGQGSNYGYTF	TGTGCCAGTAGTATAGGGCAGGGTTCTAACTATGGCTACACCTTC	-	-	TRBV19	TRBJ1-2
CASSWGTTDTEAFF	TGTGCCAGCAGCTGGGGGACTACAGACACTGAAGCTTTCTTT	-	-	TRBV9	TRBJ1-1
CSGLAVGETQYF	TGCAGCGGTTTAGCGGTTGGAGAGACCCAGTACTTC	-	-	TRBV29-1	TRBJ2-5
CASSQKQSSYNSPLHF	TGTGCCAGCAGCCAAAAACAAAGCTCCTATAATTCACCCCTCCACTTT	-	-	TRBV4-2	TRBJ1-6
CASSPTPTNEKLFF	TGTGCCAGCTCACCGACACCAACTAATGAAAAACTGTTTTTT	-	-	TRBV18	TRBJ1-4
CASSPETGQITDTQYF	TGCGCCAGCAGCCCGGAGACGGGACAGATCACAGATACGCAGTATTTT	TRBD1	-	TRBV5-1	TRBJ2-3
CASSLTPGQGPIYGYTF	TGCGCCAGCAGCTTAACCCCGGGACAGGGCCCCATCTATGGCTACACCTTC	TRBD1	-	TRBV5-1	TRBJ1-2
CASSLGPVAAVLTDTQYF	TGTGCCAGCAGCTTAGGCCCGGTGGCAGCGGTTCTCACAGATACGCAGTATTTT	-	-	TRBV11-2	TRBJ2-3
CASSLAGTGAVYEQYF	TGTGCCAGCAGCTTGGCCGGGACAGGGGCTGTATACGAGCAGTACTTC	TRBD1	few	TRBV7-6	TRBJ2-7
CASSPVRDSTGELFF	TGTGCCAGCAGCCCCGTAAGGGACAGCACCGGGGAGCTGTTTTTT	TRBD1	-	TRBV11-2	TRBJ2-2
CASSSGGGANNEQFF	TGTGCCAGCAGCTCGGGTGGGGGGGCTAACAATGAGCAGTTCTTC	-	few	TRBV5-8	TRBJ2-1
CASSRFPRQGYNEQFF	TGTGCCAGCAGTCGTTTCCCAAGACAGGGCTACAATGAGCAGTTCTTC	TRBD1	-	TRBV28	TRBJ2-1
CASSPEGLASSYEQYF	TGTGCCAGCAGCCCGGAAGGACTAGCGTCTTCCTACGAGCAGTACTTC	TRBD2	-	TRBV7-9	TRBJ2-7
CASRDHRDSYEQYF	TGTGCCAGCAGAGACCACCGGGACTCCTACGAGCAGTACTTC	-	-	TRBV2	TRBJ2-7
CASSLNSYEQYF	TGTGCCAGCAGCCTTAACAGCTACGAGCAGTACTTC	-	-	TRBV11-2	TRBJ2-7
CASSDSRTGGETQYF	TGTGCCAGCAGTGACTCGAGAACAGGCGGAGAGACCCAGTACTTC	-	few	TRBV6-4	TRBJ2-5
CASSRSGEGLETQYF	TGTGCCAGCAGCCGATCCGGGGAAGGGCTCGAGACCCAGTACTTC	-	-	TRBV5-4	TRBJ2-5
CASSLAGETQYF	TGTGCCAGCAGCTTGGCCGGGGAGACCCAGTACTTC	-	once	TRBV5-8	TRBJ2-5